This T cell receptor beta chain was identified during a study of blood T cells in healthy people across ages. Overall study findings and caveats: Per-million-T-cell TCR beta diversity fell roughly linearly with age.

This CDR3 has 13 amino acids. The V segment lost 5 bases and the J segment 8 bases; nucleotides outside the gene matches: 6. Looked up from germline, CDR1 is SGHTA and CDR2 is FQGNSA. This clonotype has just a few counts. Its antigen remains unknown. Together with a sample-barcoded 5' primer, a J-beta primer mix was included in a second PCR lasting about 6 to 11 cycles. Per sample, CDR3-containing paired-end reads numbered at least 2.5 million. TCRdb processed the 5' RACE reads anew with MiXCR; each CDR3 protein has one entry. Of around 500,000 distinct CDR3 sequences listed, around 27% were seen once; the top ten hold approximately 3.7%. These data were likewise used in another study, on T cells of mothers and their children. That work states: A few healthy Caucasian mothers and their six children donated. Researchers found no T cell clones that were persistent and microchimeric.

This receptor was obtained from a boy aged 2-9 years in good health. The chain employs TRBV7-2 and TRBJ2-4; 7 bases match TRBD1. Material for sequencing was blood. The CDR3 reads CASSPGQTDIQYF. CDR3 DNA: TGTGCCAGCAGCCCGGGACAGACGGACATTCAGTACTTC. The full variable domain, with the rest looked up from reference TRBV7-2 and TRBJ2-4, is GAGVSQSPSNKVTEKGKDVELRCDPISGHTALYWYRQSLGQGLEFLIYFQGNSAPDKSGLPSDRFSAERTGGSVSTLTIQRTQQEDSAVYLCASSPGQTDIQYFGAGTRLSVL.